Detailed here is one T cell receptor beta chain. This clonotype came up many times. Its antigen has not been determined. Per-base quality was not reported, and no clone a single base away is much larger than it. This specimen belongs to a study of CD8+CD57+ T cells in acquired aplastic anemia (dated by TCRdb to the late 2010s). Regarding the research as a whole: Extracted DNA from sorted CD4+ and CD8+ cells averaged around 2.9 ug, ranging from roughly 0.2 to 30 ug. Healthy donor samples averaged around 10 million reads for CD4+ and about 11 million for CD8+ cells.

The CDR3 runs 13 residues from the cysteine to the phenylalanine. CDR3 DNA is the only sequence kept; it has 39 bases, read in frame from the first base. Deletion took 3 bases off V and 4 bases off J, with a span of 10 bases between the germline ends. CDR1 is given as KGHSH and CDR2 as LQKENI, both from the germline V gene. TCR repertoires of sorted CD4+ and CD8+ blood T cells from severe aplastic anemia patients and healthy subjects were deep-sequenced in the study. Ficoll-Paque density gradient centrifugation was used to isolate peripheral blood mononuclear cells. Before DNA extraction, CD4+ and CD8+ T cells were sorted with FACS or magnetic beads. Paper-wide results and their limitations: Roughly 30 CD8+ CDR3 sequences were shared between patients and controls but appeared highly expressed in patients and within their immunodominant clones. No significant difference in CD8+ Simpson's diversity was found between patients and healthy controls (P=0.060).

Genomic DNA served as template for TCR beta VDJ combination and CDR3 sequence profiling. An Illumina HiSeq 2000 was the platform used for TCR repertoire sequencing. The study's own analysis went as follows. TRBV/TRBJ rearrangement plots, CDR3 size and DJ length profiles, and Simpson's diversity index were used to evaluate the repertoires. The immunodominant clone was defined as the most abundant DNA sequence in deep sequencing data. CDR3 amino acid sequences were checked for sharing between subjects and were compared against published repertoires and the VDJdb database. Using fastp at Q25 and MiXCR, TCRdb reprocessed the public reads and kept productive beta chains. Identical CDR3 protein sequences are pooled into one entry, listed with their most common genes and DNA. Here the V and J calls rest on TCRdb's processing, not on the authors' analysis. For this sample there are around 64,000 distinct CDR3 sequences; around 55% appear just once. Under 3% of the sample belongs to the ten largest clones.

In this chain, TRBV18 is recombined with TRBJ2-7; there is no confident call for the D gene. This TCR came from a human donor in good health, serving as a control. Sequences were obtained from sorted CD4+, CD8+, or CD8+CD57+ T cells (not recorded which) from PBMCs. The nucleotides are TGTGCCAGCTCACCGTCCCAGAATTACGAGCAGTACTTC. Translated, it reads CASSPSQNYEQYF.